The entry below describes one T cell receptor beta chain. J was trimmed by 5 bases and V by 7 bases; bases with no gene match: 10. This CDR3 spans 15 amino acids. Germline loops: CDR1 SEHNR, CDR2 FQNEAQ (reference sequence). This specimen comes from a study of T cells of healthy individuals. Each CDR3 protein is one row after TCRdb ran MiXCR on the 5' RACE reads. The repertoire holds 60,000 to 70,000 distinct CDR3 sequences, with 16% as singletons. The V call is TRBV7-9, the J call TRBJ2-5, with 10 positions matching TRBD1. The sequence was obtained from a human donor in good health. The CDR3 loop is CASTPTTGGAETQYF. CDR3 bases: TGTGCCAGCACACCTACGACAGGGGGCGCGGAGACCCAGTACTTC.